The following is a TCR beta chain sequence with its context. As yet, its antigen is unknown. The data are from a study of T cell repertoires in cytomegalovirus infection. In the study overall: Through public TCR beta signatures, both CMV infection and matching HLA type were indicated.

CDR3 length: 14 residues. Germline assignment: CDR1 SGHRS and CDR2 YFSETQ. The V end was cut by 5 bases, the J end by 2 bases, with 14 bases between. TCRdb re-analysed the reads in MiXCR, keeping a single row per CDR3 protein. Among about 360,000 distinct CDR3 sequences listed, 15% to 20% were seen once. General study findings and limits: Cumulative frequency of public TCR beta families picked out carriers of CMV plus the relevant HLA.

The specimen sequenced was PBMCs. This clonotype originated in a human donor in good health (CMV status not recorded). Some clones in this sample may be carry-over from other donors' samples. The genes are TRBV5-1 and TRBJ2-7; a possible D gene is TRBD1 (6 bases). The CDR3 DNA follows: TGCGCCAGCAGTCCGGGACCAGGGGCCTACGAGCAGTACTTC. Protein: CASSPGPGAYEQYF.